This T cell receptor (beta chain) was obtained from a study of cytomegalovirus exposure and HLA in healthy donors. V lost 6 bases and J lost 3; bases outside the gene matches: 12. Looked up from germline, CDR1 is LNHNV and CDR2 is YYDKDF (reference sequence). There are 16 residues in the CDR3. Sequenced by immunoSEQ multiplex PCR; TCRdb stores in-frame clones only, minus some. Counted here are 70,000 to 75,000 clones, 85% to 95% occurring once; the ten biggest clones make up roughly 3.2%. In its sample, this clone was seen once. The V gene is TRBV15, the J gene TRBJ1-1; the match to TRBD1 covers 8 bases. The receptor's source is a woman aged 18-29 years in good health and CMV-seropositive. Sequencing was done on a sample of PBMCs. The CDR3 DNA follows: TGTGCCACCAGTCTTGAAGAAACAGGGGGGGACACTGAAGCTTTCTTT. The encoded protein is CATSLEETGGDTEAFF.